This is a list of T cell receptor beta chains from one sample in a study of beta chain features in type 1 diabetes. Measured with immunoSEQ multiplex PCR; TCRdb has only the in-frame clones, and not every one. The sample comprises 640,000 or so clones, around an eighth of which are singletons, and 0.022% rests with the top ten. The specimen sequenced was naive CD4+ T cells from blood. The source of these receptors is a man between 18 and 35 years old with type 1 diabetes. CDR3s leave out the opening cysteine and the closing phenylalanine or tryptophan. Each record gives: V gene, CDR3 protein.

>TRBV4-1
ASSQDGLSGDGQY
>TRBV28
ASAGEGAADYGYT
>TRBV2
ASRTDTDTQY
>TRBV9
ASSVIAGTDTQY
>TRBV25-1
ASSPRTYPSYEQY
>TRBV18
ASSPRQGWDEQY
>TRBV7-9
ASSDDSRQPTMNTEAF
>TRBV9
ASSVGVLNEKLF
>TRBV6-6
ASSRTSDEQY
>TRBV6-6
ASSYPRQGLNTEAF
>TRBV7-8
ASSLLQGRSNEQF
>TRBV5-1
ASSPGTADTQY
>TRBV7-9
ASRTGTDNYGYT
>TRBV6-5
ASRQSRTGYEQY
>TRBV6-5
ASTGQNQETQY
>TRBV4-1
ASSQDDPSAGGQETQY
>TRBV11-2
ASSFSGDRAYEQY
>TRBV5-1
ASSLGTAQEAQY
>TRBV19
ASRTDKYGYT
>TRBV25-1
ASTNNTEAF
>TRBV7-8
ASSLEGGQDTQY
>TRBV10-3
AISDSRVDNEQF
>TRBV29-1
SVVREGTGELF
>TRBV21-1
ASPPRVSYEQY
>TRBV28
ASSYPRGRDEGYT
>TRBV10-3
AAGRDSSMYT
>TRBV9
ASSVESYGYT
>TRBV7-2
ASSQMGQAQH
>TRBV6-1
ASSGIYGYT